Below, one T cell receptor beta chain is given with its context. Controls were drawn from healthy donors and were matched for age and sex. Negative isolation was applied to CD8+ and CD4+ T cells, and FACS enrichment was applied to TEMRA cells. The data were obtained in a study of CD8 T cells in Susac syndrome. RNA, at roughly 0.5 to 1 ug, was reverse transcribed with random hexamers. TCRdb analysed the immunoSEQ multiplex PCR reads with MiXCR anew, one entry per CDR3 protein. The top ten clones hold approximately 0.09% of a sample with about 150,000 distinct CDR3 sequences, roughly 95% of them seen once. The V and J ends lost 6 bases and 7 bases, in that order; junction bases with no gene match: 12. Germline-derived CDR1 and CDR2 are DFQATT and SNEGSKA (reference sequence). The CDR3 totals 15 residues.

The V call is TRBV20-1, the J call TRBJ2-2; 9 positions agree with TRBD1. The clonotype comes from a human donor in good health. The sequencing input was CD4+ T cells from PBMCs. The CDR3 region has the DNA TGCAGTGCCCTCCGGACAGGGGAATTTAGCGGGGAGCTGTTTTTT. Protein sequence: CSALRTGEFSGELFF.